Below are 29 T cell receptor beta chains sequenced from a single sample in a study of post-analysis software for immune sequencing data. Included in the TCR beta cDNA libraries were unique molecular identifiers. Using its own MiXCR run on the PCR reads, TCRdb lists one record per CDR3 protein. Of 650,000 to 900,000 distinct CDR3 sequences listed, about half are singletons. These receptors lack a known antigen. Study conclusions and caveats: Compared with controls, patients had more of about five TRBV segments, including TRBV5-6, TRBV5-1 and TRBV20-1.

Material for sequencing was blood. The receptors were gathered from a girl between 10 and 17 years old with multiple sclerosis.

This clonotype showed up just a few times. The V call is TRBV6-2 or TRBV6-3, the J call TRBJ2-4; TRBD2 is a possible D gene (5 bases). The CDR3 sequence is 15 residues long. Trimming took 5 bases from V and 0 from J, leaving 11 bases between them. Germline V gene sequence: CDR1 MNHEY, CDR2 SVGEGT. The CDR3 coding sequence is TGTGCCAGCAGTCGGGGAAGATTAGCCAAAAACATTCAGTACTTC. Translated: CASSRGRLAKNIQYF.

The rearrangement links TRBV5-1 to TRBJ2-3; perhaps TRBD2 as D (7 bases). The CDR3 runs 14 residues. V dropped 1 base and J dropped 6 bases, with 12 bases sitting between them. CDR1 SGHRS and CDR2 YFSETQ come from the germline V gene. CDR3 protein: CASSLRGAQDTQYF. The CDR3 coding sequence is TGCGCCAGCAGCTTGCGGGGGGCGCAGGATACGCAGTATTTT.

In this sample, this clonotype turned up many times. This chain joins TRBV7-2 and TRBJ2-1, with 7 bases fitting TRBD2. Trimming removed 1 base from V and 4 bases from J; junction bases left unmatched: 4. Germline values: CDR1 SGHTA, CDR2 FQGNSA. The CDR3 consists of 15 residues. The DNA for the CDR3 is TGTGCCAGCAGCTTAGGGCTAGCGGCGTACAATGAGCAGTTCTTC. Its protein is CASSLGLAAYNEQFF. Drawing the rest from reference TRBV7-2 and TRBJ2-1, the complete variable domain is GAGVSQSPSNKVTEKGKDVELRCDPISGHTALYWYRQSLGQGLEFLIYFQGNSAPDKSGLPSDRFSAERTGGSVSTLTIQRTQQEDSAVYLCASSLGLAAYNEQFFGPGTRLTVL.

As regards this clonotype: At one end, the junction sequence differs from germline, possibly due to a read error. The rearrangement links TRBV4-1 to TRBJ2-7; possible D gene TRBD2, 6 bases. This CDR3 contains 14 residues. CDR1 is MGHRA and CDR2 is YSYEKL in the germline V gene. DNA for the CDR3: TGCGCCGGCAGCCATCAATCTAGCGTATACGAGCAGTACTTC. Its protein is CAGSHQSSVYEQYF.

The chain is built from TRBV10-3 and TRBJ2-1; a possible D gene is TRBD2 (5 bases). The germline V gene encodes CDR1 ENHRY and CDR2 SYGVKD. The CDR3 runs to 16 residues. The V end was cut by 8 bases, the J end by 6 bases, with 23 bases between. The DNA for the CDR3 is TGTGCCATCGGTCTCGGGGAGCTACTAGAACGCAATGAGCAGTTCTTC. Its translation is CAIGLGELLERNEQFF.

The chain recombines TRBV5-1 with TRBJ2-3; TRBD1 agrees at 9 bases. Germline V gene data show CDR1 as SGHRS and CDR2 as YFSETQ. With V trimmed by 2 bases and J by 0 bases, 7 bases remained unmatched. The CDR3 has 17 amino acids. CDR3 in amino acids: CASSLGQGSTSTDTQYF. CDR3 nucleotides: TGCGCCAGCAGCTTAGGACAGGGGTCAACCAGCACAGATACGCAGTATTTT.

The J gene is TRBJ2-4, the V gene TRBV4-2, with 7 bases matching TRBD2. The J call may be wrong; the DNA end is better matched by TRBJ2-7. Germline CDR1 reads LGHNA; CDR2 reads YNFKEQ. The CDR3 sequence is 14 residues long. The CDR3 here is CASSQPDWGGEQYF. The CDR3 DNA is TGTGCCAGCAGCCAACCCGACTGGGGGGGCGAGCAGTACTTC.

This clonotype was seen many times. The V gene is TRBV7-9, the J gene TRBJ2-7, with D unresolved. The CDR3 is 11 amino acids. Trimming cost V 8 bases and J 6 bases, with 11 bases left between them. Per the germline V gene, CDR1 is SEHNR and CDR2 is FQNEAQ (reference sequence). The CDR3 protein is CASSLRGEQYF. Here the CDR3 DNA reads TGTGCCAGCTCCCTCCGAGGCGAGCAGTACTTC.

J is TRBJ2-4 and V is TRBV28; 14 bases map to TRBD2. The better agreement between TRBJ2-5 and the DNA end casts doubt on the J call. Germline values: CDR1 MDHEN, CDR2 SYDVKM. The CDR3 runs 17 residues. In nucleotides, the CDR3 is TGTGCCAGCACCCCGGGGACTAGCGGGAGTTACCAAGAGACCCAGTACTTC. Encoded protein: CASTPGTSGSYQETQYF.

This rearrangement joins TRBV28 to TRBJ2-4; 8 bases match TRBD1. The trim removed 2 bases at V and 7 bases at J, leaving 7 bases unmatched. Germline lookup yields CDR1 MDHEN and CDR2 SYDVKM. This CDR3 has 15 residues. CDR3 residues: CASSLRGTGPNIQYF. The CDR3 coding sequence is TGTGCCAGCAGTTTAAGGGGGACAGGTCCCAACATTCAGTACTTC. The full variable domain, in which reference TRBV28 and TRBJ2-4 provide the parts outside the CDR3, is DVKVTQSSRYLVKRTGEKVFLECVQDMDHENMFWYRQDPGLGLRLIYFSYDVKMKEKGDIPEGYSVSREKKERFSLILESASTNQTSMYLCASSLRGTGPNIQYFGAGTRLSVL.

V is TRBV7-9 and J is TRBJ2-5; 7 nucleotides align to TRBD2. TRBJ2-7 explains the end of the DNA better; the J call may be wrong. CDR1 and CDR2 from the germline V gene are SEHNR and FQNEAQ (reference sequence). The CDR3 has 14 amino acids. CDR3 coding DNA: TGTGCCAGCAGCTTCGGACTAGTGCGGGGCGAGCAGTACTTC. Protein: CASSFGLVRGEQYF.

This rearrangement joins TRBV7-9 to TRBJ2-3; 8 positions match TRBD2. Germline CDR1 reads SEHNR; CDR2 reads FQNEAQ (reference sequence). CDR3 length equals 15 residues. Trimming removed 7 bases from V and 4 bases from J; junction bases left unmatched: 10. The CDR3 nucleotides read TGTGCCAGCAACCCCTTGAGCGGGAGACCAGATACGCAGTATTTT. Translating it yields CASNPLSGRPDTQYF.

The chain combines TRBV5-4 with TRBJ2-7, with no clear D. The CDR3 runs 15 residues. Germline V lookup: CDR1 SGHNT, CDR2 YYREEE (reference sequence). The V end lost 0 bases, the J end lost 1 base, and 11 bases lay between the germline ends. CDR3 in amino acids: CASSLDAIGSYEQYF. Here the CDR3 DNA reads TGTGCCAGCAGCTTGGACGCAATCGGGTCCTACGAGCAGTACTTC.

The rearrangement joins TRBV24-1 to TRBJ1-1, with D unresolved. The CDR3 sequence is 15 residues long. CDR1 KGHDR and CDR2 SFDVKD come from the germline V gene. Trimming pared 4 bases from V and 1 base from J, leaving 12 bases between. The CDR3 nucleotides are TGTGCCACCAGTGACCAACCAGTTGGGAACACTGAAGCTTTCTTT. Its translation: CATSDQPVGNTEAFF.

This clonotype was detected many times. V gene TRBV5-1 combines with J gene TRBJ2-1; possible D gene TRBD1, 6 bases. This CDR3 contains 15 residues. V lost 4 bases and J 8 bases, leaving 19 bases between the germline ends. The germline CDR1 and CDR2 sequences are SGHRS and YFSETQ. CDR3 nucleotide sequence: TGCGCCAGCAGCCCAGAGGCAGGGGATGGCTATGAGCAGTTCTTC. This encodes CASSPEAGDGYEQFF.

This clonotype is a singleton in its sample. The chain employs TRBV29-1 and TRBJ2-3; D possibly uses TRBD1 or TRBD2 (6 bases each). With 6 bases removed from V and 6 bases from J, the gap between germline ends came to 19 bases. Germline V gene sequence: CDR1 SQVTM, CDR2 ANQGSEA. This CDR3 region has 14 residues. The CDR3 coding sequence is TGCAGCGTAGCAAAACAGGGTCGGGGGGATACGCAGTATTTT. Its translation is CSVAKQGRGDTQYF.

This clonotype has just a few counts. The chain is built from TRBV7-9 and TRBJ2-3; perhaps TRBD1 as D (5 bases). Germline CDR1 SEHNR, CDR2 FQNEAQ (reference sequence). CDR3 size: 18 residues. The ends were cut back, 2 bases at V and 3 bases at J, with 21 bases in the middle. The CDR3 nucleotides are TGTGCCAGCAGCTTAAGTACGGACAATTGGGCGCCGACAGATACGCAGTATTTT. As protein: CASSLSTDNWAPTDTQYF.

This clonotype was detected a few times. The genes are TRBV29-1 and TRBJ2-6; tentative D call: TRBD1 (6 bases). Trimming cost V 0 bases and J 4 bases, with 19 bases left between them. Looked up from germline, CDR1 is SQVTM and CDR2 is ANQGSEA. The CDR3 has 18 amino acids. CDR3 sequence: CSVEDGQGRTGGANVLTF. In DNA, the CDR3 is TGCAGCGTTGAAGATGGGCAGGGGAGAACGGGAGGGGCCAACGTCCTGACTTTC.

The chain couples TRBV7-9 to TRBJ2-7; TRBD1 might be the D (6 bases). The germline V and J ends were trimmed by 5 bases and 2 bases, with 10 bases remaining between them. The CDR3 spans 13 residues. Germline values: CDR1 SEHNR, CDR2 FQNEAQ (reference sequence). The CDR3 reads CASSGQGPYEQYF. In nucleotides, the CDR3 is TGTGCCAGCAGCGGTCAGGGGCCCTACGAGCAGTACTTC.

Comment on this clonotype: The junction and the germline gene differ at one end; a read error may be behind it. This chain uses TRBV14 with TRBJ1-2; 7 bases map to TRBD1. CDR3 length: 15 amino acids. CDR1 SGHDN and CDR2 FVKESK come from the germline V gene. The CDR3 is CASSQVQGIFSGYTF. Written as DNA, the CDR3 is TGTGCCAGCAGTCAAGTACAGGGGATCTTTAGCGGCTACACCTTC.

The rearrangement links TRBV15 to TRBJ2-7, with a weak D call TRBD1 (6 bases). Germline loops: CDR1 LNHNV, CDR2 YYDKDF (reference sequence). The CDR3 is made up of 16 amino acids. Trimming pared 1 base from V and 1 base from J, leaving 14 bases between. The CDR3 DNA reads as TGTGCCACCAGCAGAGGAGCAGGGGAGAAATCCTACGAGCAGTACTTC. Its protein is CATSRGAGEKSYEQYF.

CDR3 in amino acids: CSATDRETSPLHF. For the CDR3, the DNA is TGCAGTGCCACGGACAGGGAAACTTCACCCCTCCACTTT. This chain joins TRBV20-1 and TRBJ1-6; 8 bases map to TRBD1. Germline V lookup: CDR1 DFQATT, CDR2 SNEGSKA (reference sequence). There are 13 residues in the CDR3. The junction had 7 bases not matched to a gene; V was cut back by 6 bases and J by 9 bases.

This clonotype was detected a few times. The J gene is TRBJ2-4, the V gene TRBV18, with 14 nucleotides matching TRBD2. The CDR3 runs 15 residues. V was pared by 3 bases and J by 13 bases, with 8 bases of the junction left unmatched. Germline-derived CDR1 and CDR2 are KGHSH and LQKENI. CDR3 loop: CASSPEGLAGVEQYF. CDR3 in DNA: TGTGCCAGCTCACCCGAGGGACTAGCGGGAGTTGAGCAGTACTTC.

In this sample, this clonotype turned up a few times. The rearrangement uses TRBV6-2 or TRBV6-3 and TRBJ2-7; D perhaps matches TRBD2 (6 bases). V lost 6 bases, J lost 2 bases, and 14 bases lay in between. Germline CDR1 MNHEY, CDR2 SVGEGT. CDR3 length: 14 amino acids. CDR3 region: CASRSSGYPYEQYF. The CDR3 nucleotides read TGTGCCAGCAGGAGTAGCGGTTATCCCTACGAGCAGTACTTC.

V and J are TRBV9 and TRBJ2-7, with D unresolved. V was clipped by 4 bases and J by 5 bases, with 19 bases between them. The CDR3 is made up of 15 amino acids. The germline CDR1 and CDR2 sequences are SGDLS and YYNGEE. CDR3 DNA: TGTGCCAGCAGCCCCCGGTCTGCCCTTAACGACGAGCAGTACTTC. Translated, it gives CASSPRSALNDEQYF.

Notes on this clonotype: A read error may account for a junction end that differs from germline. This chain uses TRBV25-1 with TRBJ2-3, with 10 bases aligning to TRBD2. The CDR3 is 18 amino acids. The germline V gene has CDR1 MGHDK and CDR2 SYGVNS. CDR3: CAGSDWLAGATSTDTQYF. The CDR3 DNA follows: TGTGCCGGCAGTGATTGGCTAGCGGGAGCCACTAGCACAGATACGCAGTATTTT.

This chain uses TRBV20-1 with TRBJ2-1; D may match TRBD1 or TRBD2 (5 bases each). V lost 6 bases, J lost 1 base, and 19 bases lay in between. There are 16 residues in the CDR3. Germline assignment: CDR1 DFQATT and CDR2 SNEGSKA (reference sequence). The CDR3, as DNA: TGCAGTGCCGAAAAAACCGGGACCGGGTCCTACAATGAGCAGTTCTTC. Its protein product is CSAEKTGTGSYNEQFF.

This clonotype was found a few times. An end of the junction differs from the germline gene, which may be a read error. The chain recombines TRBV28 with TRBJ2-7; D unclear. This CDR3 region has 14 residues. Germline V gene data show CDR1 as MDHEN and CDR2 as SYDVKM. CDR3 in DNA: TGCGCCAGCACCCGCACCTCAGGAGCCTACGAGCAGTACTTC. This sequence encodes CASTRTSGAYEQYF.

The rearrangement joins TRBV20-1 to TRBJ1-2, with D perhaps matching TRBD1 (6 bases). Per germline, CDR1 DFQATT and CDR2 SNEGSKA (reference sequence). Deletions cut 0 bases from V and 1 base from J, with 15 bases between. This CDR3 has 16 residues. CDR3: CSARDSRDTNNYGYTF. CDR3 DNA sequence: TGCAGTGCTAGAGATAGCCGGGACACCAATAACTATGGCTACACCTTC.